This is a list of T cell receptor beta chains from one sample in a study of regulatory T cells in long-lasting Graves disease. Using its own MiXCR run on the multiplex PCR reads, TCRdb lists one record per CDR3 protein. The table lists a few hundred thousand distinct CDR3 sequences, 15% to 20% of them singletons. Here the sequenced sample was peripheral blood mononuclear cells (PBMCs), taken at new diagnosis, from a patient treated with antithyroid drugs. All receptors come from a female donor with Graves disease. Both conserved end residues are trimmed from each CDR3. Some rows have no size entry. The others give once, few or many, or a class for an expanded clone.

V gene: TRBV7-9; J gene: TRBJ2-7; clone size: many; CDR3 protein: ASSLGGLAGVVQY
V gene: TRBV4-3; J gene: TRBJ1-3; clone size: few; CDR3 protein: ASSQDWGISGNTIY
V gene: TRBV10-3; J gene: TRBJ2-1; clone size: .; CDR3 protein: AISNQVGYNEQF
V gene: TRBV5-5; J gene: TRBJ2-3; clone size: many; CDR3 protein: ASSLEGMGTQY
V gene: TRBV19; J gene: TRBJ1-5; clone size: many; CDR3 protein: ASSIRHDYSNQPQH
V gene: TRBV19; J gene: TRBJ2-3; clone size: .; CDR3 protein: ASSIWERGTDTQY
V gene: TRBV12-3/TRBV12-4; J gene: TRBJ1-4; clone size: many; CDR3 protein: ASSLEGADEKLF
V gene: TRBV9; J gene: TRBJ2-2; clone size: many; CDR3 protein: ASSPRLAGVTGELF
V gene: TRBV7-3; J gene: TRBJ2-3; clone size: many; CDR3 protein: ASRREGTDTQY
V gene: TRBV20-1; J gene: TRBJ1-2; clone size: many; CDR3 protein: SASARDRRTNYGYT